The TCR beta chain under discussion was sequenced for a study of blood T cell repertoires in COVID-19. Profiled with immunoSEQ multiplex PCR; TCRdb holds only in-frame clones, not every one. In the table there are about 87,000 clones, around 87% of which are singletons. The CDR3 runs 14 residues. The trim removed 4 bases at V and 8 bases at J, leaving 7 bases unmatched. Germline V CDR1 and CDR2: SGHDT, YYEEEE. The V call is TRBV5-6, the J call TRBJ1-4, with TRBD1 identical over 8 bases. Source material: peripheral blood. The sequence came from a man between 35 and 55 years old with acute or convalescent COVID-19. CDR3 region: CASSIRGPGEKLFF. CDR3 sequence (DNA): TGTGCCAGCAGCATCAGGGGGCCTGGGGAAAAACTGTTTTTT.